The rows below give T cell receptor beta chains drawn from one sample of a study of blood T cell repertoires in COVID-19. TCRdb's table, derived via immunoSEQ multiplex PCR, lists solely in-frame clones and lacks some. There are some 340,000 clones in the sample; 90% occur only once, and about 4% lies in the top ten. What was sequenced was PBMCs or T cells enriched from blood (not recorded which). Receptors were obtained from a woman between 25 and 40 years old who had been exposed to COVID-19. CDR3s include the opening cysteine and the closing phenylalanine or tryptophan. Fields, in order: D gene, J gene, V gene, clone size, CDR3 DNA, CDR3 protein. D genes are given only for firm matches. Expanded clones get a size class; other rows say once, few or many, or leave the size out.

d_gene: -
j_gene: TRBJ2-7
v_gene: TRBV3-1/TRBV3-2
abundance: -
CDR3nt: TGTGCCAGCAGCCAAGCCCGGGGCGAGCAGTACTTC
CDR3aa: CASSQARGEQYF

d_gene: TRBD1
j_gene: TRBJ2-4
v_gene: TRBV5-1
abundance: once
CDR3nt: TGCGCCAGCAGCCCCGGACAGGGCCCGTATAATAACATTCAGTACTTC
CDR3aa: CASSPGQGPYNNIQYF

d_gene: -
j_gene: TRBJ2-7
v_gene: TRBV3-1/TRBV3-2
abundance: -
CDR3nt: TGTGCCAGCAGCCAAGTCCCGGGCGAGCAGTACTTC
CDR3aa: CASSQVPGEQYF

d_gene: TRBD1
j_gene: TRBJ1-4
v_gene: TRBV7-9
abundance: -
CDR3nt: TGTGCCAGCAGCCCCGGACAGGTTGCAACTAATGAAAAACTGTTTTTT
CDR3aa: CASSPGQVATNEKLFF

d_gene: -
j_gene: TRBJ1-6
v_gene: TRBV18
abundance: -
CDR3nt: TGTGCCAGCTCACCACCGGTGTGGCTCCAGGGGAATTCACCCCTCCACTTT
CDR3aa: CASSPPVWLQGNSPLHF

d_gene: -
j_gene: TRBJ2-2
v_gene: TRBV9
abundance: -
CDR3nt: TGTGCCAGCAGCGCGACAACAGGGTTGGCCACCGGGGAGCTGTTTTTT
CDR3aa: CASSATTGLATGELFF

d_gene: -
j_gene: TRBJ1-6
v_gene: TRBV7-8
abundance: -
CDR3nt: TGTGCCAGCAGCTTAGGTCCAGGGGCCCCTTCGGGCCTCCACTTT
CDR3aa: CASSLGPGAPSGLHF

d_gene: -
j_gene: TRBJ1-2
v_gene: TRBV27
abundance: once
CDR3nt: TGTGCCAGCAGATCTAAGCCCCTGTCCGGGACACTCTATGGCTACACCTTC
CDR3aa: CASRSKPLSGTLYGYTF

d_gene: TRBD1
j_gene: TRBJ1-1
v_gene: TRBV7-6
abundance: -
CDR3nt: TGTGCCAGCAGCTTAGTAGACAGGGGGATCACTGAAGCTTTCTTT
CDR3aa: CASSLVDRGITEAFF

d_gene: -
j_gene: TRBJ2-7
v_gene: TRBV6-5
abundance: few
CDR3nt: TGTGCCAGCAGCCCGTGGCGGGGCTCCTACGAGCAGTACTTC
CDR3aa: CASSPWRGSYEQYF

d_gene: -
j_gene: TRBJ1-2
v_gene: TRBV11-1
abundance: -
CDR3nt: TGTGCCAGCAGCTTAGGACAGAACTATGGCTACACCTTC
CDR3aa: CASSLGQNYGYTF

d_gene: TRBD1
j_gene: TRBJ2-7
v_gene: TRBV4-1
abundance: -
CDR3nt: TGCGCCAGCAGCCAAGGACAGGGCCTCTACGAGCAGTACTTC
CDR3aa: CASSQGQGLYEQYF

d_gene: -
j_gene: TRBJ2-2
v_gene: TRBV3-1/TRBV3-2
abundance: -
CDR3nt: TGTGCCAGCAGCCAAACCCGGGTGACCGGGGAGCTGTTTTTT
CDR3aa: CASSQTRVTGELFF

d_gene: TRBD1
j_gene: TRBJ1-2
v_gene: TRBV18
abundance: once
CDR3nt: TGTGCCAGCTCACCGGGACAGGTTAACTATGGCTACACCTTC
CDR3aa: CASSPGQVNYGYTF

d_gene: TRBD1
j_gene: TRBJ1-5
v_gene: TRBV3-1/TRBV3-2
abundance: -
CDR3nt: TGTGCCAGCAGCCCCCACCGGGACAGACCCCAGCCCCAGCATTTT
CDR3aa: CASSPHRDRPQPQHF

d_gene: -
j_gene: TRBJ1-2
v_gene: TRBV6-5
abundance: -
CDR3nt: TGTGCCAGCGGGCGGGGCGGTTTGAGCTATGGCTACACCTTC
CDR3aa: CASGRGGLSYGYTF

d_gene: -
j_gene: TRBJ1-3
v_gene: TRBV10-3
abundance: once
CDR3nt: TGTGCCATCAGTGTTAATTGGGCGGGTCTTTCCTCTGGAAACACCATATATTTT
CDR3aa: CAISVNWAGLSSGNTIYF

d_gene: TRBD1
j_gene: TRBJ1-3
v_gene: TRBV29-1
abundance: -
CDR3nt: TGCAGCGCCCTGACAGGGTTCTCTGGAAACACCATATATTTT
CDR3aa: CSALTGFSGNTIYF

d_gene: -
j_gene: TRBJ2-7
v_gene: TRBV3-1/TRBV3-2
abundance: -
CDR3nt: TGTGCCAGCAGCCAAGAGCTAGCAAGATTCTACGAGCAGTACTTC
CDR3aa: CASSQELARFYEQYF

d_gene: -
j_gene: TRBJ1-1
v_gene: TRBV18
abundance: -
CDR3nt: TGTGCCAGCTCACCACCCTTGACAGCGAACACTGAAGCTTTCTTT
CDR3aa: CASSPPLTANTEAFF

d_gene: -
j_gene: TRBJ1-2
v_gene: TRBV18
abundance: -
CDR3nt: TGTGCCAGCTCCCCGAGGTACGGTTCTAACTATGGCTACACCTTC
CDR3aa: CASSPRYGSNYGYTF

d_gene: TRBD1
j_gene: TRBJ1-1
v_gene: TRBV7-9
abundance: -
CDR3nt: TGTGCCAGCAGCCCCCAGGGACAGGCAAAGGGAACTGAAGCTTTCTTT
CDR3aa: CASSPQGQAKGTEAFF

d_gene: TRBD1
j_gene: TRBJ2-1
v_gene: TRBV7-3
abundance: -
CDR3nt: TGTGCCAGCAGCTCCCGGGACAGGTATCATGAGCAGTTCTTC
CDR3aa: CASSSRDRYHEQFF

d_gene: TRBD2
j_gene: TRBJ2-7
v_gene: TRBV19
abundance: -
CDR3nt: TGTGCCAGTAGTATGGGAGCGGGGGCCTCCTACGAGCAGTACTTC
CDR3aa: CASSMGAGASYEQYF

d_gene: -
j_gene: TRBJ1-1
v_gene: TRBV5-1
abundance: -
CDR3nt: TGCGCCAGCAGGTTTAGAAGGGGCACTGAAGCTTTCTTT
CDR3aa: CASRFRRGTEAFF

d_gene: -
j_gene: TRBJ2-3
v_gene: TRBV5-1
abundance: -
CDR3nt: TGCGCCAGCAGCTTGTGGGGGGCAGGGGGGACAGATACGCAGTATTTT
CDR3aa: CASSLWGAGGTDTQYF

d_gene: TRBD1
j_gene: TRBJ1-3
v_gene: TRBV5-1
abundance: -
CDR3nt: TGCGCCAGCAGCCCAAGCCTAACAGGGGGAGCTGGAAACACCATATATTTT
CDR3aa: CASSPSLTGGAGNTIYF

d_gene: -
j_gene: TRBJ2-3
v_gene: TRBV2
abundance: -
CDR3nt: TGTGCCAGCACTAGAGGGGGGGCCTCAAATACGCAGTATTTT
CDR3aa: CASTRGGASNTQYF

d_gene: -
j_gene: TRBJ2-1
v_gene: TRBV29-1
abundance: -
CDR3nt: TGCAGCGTTGAATTGAGGCTAGCCTTATACAATGAGCAGTTCTTC
CDR3aa: CSVELRLALYNEQFF

d_gene: TRBD2
j_gene: TRBJ2-7
v_gene: TRBV5-4
abundance: once
CDR3nt: TGTGCCAGCAGCTTGGGGCTAGCGGGGGGTTCCTACGAGCAGTACTTC
CDR3aa: CASSLGLAGGSYEQYF

d_gene: TRBD1
j_gene: TRBJ1-1
v_gene: TRBV6-2/TRBV6-3
abundance: -
CDR3nt: TGTGCCAGCAGTATTCGGACAGGGGCGATGAACACTGAAGCTTTCTTT
CDR3aa: CASSIRTGAMNTEAFF

d_gene: TRBD2
j_gene: TRBJ2-7
v_gene: TRBV6-2/TRBV6-3
abundance: -
CDR3nt: TGTGCCAGCAGTTCTCTCCCTCTTCTAGCGGGGGGGCACGAGCAGTACTTC
CDR3aa: CASSSLPLLAGGHEQYF

d_gene: -
j_gene: TRBJ2-2
v_gene: TRBV6-5
abundance: -
CDR3nt: TGTGCCAGCACTCCGAGGGCCACCGGGGAGCTGTTTTTT
CDR3aa: CASTPRATGELFF

d_gene: -
j_gene: TRBJ2-2
v_gene: TRBV1
abundance: -
CDR3nt: TGCACCAGCAGCCAAGTCCCTAGCGGGCCGACCGGGGAGCTGTTTTTT
CDR3aa: CTSSQVPSGPTGELFF

d_gene: TRBD2
j_gene: TRBJ2-7
v_gene: TRBV6-2/TRBV6-3
abundance: -
CDR3nt: TGTGCCAGCAGCGCCCGCGGACTAGCGGGGGGTTACGAGCAGTACTTC
CDR3aa: CASSARGLAGGYEQYF

d_gene: -
j_gene: TRBJ2-3
v_gene: TRBV21-1
abundance: -
CDR3nt: TGTGCCAGCAGCAAGGAGGTGGGCACAGATACGCAGTATTTT
CDR3aa: CASSKEVGTDTQYF

d_gene: TRBD1
j_gene: TRBJ2-3
v_gene: TRBV5-4
abundance: -
CDR3nt: TGTGCCAGCGCTCGGTCTCCGGGACAGAACACAGATACGCAGTATTTT
CDR3aa: CASARSPGQNTDTQYF

d_gene: TRBD2
j_gene: TRBJ2-1
v_gene: TRBV19
abundance: -
CDR3nt: TGTGCCAGTAGTACCGGGGGGGCAGGTCGGAATGAGCAGTTCTTC
CDR3aa: CASSTGGAGRNEQFF

d_gene: TRBD1
j_gene: TRBJ1-1
v_gene: TRBV24-1
abundance: -
CDR3nt: TGTGCCACCAGTACAGGGGGCACTGAAGCTTTCTTT
CDR3aa: CATSTGGTEAFF

d_gene: -
j_gene: TRBJ2-1
v_gene: TRBV6-6
abundance: -
CDR3nt: TGTGCCAGCAGTTATGGGCAGGAGCAGTTCTTC
CDR3aa: CASSYGQEQFF

d_gene: -
j_gene: TRBJ2-7
v_gene: TRBV20-1
abundance: few
CDR3nt: TGCAGTGCTAGTCGCAGGGCAGGCGAGCAGTACTTC
CDR3aa: CSASRRAGEQYF

d_gene: -
j_gene: TRBJ1-2
v_gene: TRBV6-5
abundance: -
CDR3nt: TGTGCCAGCAGTACGGGGGTATGGGGTCATGGCTACACCTTC
CDR3aa: CASSTGVWGHGYTF